The source of this T cell receptor beta chain is a study of T-cell reconstitution after alpha-beta-depleted transplantation in children. Germline V gives CDR1 SGHRS, CDR2 YFSETQ. The CDR3 consists of 15 residues. Trimming cost V 4 bases and J 10 bases; bases outside gene matches: 8. TCRbeta library preparation incorporated unique molecular identifiers. TCRdb fed the PCR reads into MiXCR, producing one record per CDR3 protein. The table lists around 580,000 distinct CDR3 sequences, 20% to 25% of them singletons. The study, taken as a whole, reports: Recipient T cells and thymic progenitors that survived gave rise to the high TCRbeta diversity observed at day 60 in some patients. At one year after transplant, newly produced T cells mostly accounted for T-cell counts and diversity. By about two months after transplant, alpha-beta T cells reportedly arose from several hundred graft clones that had expanded.

This clonotype appeared a few times. What it recognizes is unknown. Material: PBMCs, mostly from graft donor cells, obtained 360 days after TCRalphabeta/CD19-depleted stem cell transplant. The origin of this receptor is a boy in the first two years of life who had a stem cell transplant for acute myeloid leukemia, so the T cells may come from the graft donor. The genes are TRBV5-1 and TRBJ1-6; 10 bases map to TRBD1. The CDR3 nucleotides read TGCGCCAGCAGCACCGGACAGGGGGGTAGCTCACCCCTCCACTTT. Translated, it gives CASSTGQGGSSPLHF. Full variable domain (outside the CDR3, taken from reference TRBV5-1 and TRBJ1-6): KAGVTQTPRYLIKTRGQQVTLSCSPISGHRSVSWYQQTPGQGLQFLFEYFSETQRNKGNFPGRFSGRQFSNSRSEMNVSTLELGDSALYLCASSTGQGGSSPLHFGNGTRLTVT.